These T cell receptor beta chains were read from a single sample in a study of T cells after posttransplantation cyclophosphamide. Repertoires were generated with immunoSEQ multiplex PCR, while TCRdb's copy carries only in-frame clones and drops some. In total the sample includes tens of thousands of clones, none of them seen once. The sequencing sample was made of PBMCs. Source of these receptors: a woman between 45 and 65 years old in good health and a related stem cell transplant donor. CDR3s include the opening cysteine and the closing phenylalanine or tryptophan. The order of the fields is CDR3 DNA, CDR3 protein, clone size, D gene, V gene, J gene. D genes are given only for firm matches. Clone size is stated in some rows and not others, as once, few, many or a class when expanded.

cdr3_nt: TGTGCCAGCACCGAACCTCGACAGAACACTGAAGCTTTCTTT
cdr3_aa: CASTEPRQNTEAFF
clone_size: many
d_call: NA
v_call: TRBV28
j_call: TRBJ1-1

cdr3_nt: TGTGCCAGCAGTTCTCACGGGTTAGGCCCCGTTGCTTTCTTT
cdr3_aa: CASSSHGLGPVAFF
clone_size: many
d_call: NA
v_call: TRBV28
j_call: TRBJ1-1

cdr3_nt: TGTGCCAGCAGCCGGGACACCTTTTATACCATTCAAGAGACCCAGTACTTC
cdr3_aa: CASSRDTFYTIQETQYF
clone_size: many
d_call: NA
v_call: TRBV5-4
j_call: TRBJ2-5

cdr3_nt: TGTGCCAGCGGTCTGTGGGGGGACAATCAGCCCCAGCATTTT
cdr3_aa: CASGLWGDNQPQHF
clone_size: many
d_call: NA
v_call: TRBV28
j_call: TRBJ1-5

cdr3_nt: TGTGCCAGCAGTGAAGAGCGGGGAAGGAAGTATTTT
cdr3_aa: CASSEERGRKYF
clone_size: many
d_call: TRBD2
v_call: TRBV2
j_call: TRBJ2-3

cdr3_nt: TGTGCCAGCGGAGGGACGGGGGGTCAGACAGATACGCAGTATTTT
cdr3_aa: CASGGTGGQTDTQYF
clone_size: many
d_call: TRBD2
v_call: TRBV2
j_call: TRBJ2-3

cdr3_nt: TGTGCCAGCAGCTTGTTCCGCGGGGGAGGCTATGGCTACACCTTC
cdr3_aa: CASSLFRGGGYGYTF
clone_size: many
d_call: NA
v_call: TRBV5-6
j_call: TRBJ1-2

cdr3_nt: TGTGCCAGCAGTGAACGAGCAGGGGGCGGTAACACTGAAGCTTTCTTT
cdr3_aa: CASSERAGGGNTEAFF
clone_size: many
d_call: TRBD1
v_call: TRBV2
j_call: TRBJ1-1

cdr3_nt: TGTGCCAGCTCACCAAAGTCGTGGGGGGATGGCTACACCTTC
cdr3_aa: CASSPKSWGDGYTF
clone_size: few
d_call: NA
v_call: TRBV18
j_call: TRBJ1-2

cdr3_nt: TGTGCCAGCAGCCCCGCAGGCCCTAATGAAAAACTGTTTTTT
cdr3_aa: CASSPAGPNEKLFF
clone_size: many
d_call: NA
v_call: TRBV13
j_call: TRBJ1-4

cdr3_nt: TGTGCCAGCAGGCGGACAGGGGAGAACACTGAAGCTTTCTTT
cdr3_aa: CASRRTGENTEAFF
clone_size: NA
d_call: TRBD1
v_call: TRBV6-1
j_call: TRBJ1-1

cdr3_nt: TGTGCCACCACCACAGGAACGACTAATGAAAAACTGTTTTTT
cdr3_aa: CATTTGTTNEKLFF
clone_size: many
d_call: NA
v_call: TRBV6-1
j_call: TRBJ1-4

cdr3_nt: TGTGCCAGTAGCATCATTACAGGGGGCCCCTTTATGAACACTGAAGCTTTCTTT
cdr3_aa: CASSIITGGPFMNTEAFF
clone_size: many
d_call: TRBD1
v_call: TRBV19
j_call: TRBJ1-1

cdr3_nt: TGTGCCAGCAGGAAAGACAGGGGCTCTGGAAACACCATATATTTT
cdr3_aa: CASRKDRGSGNTIYF
clone_size: many
d_call: TRBD1
v_call: TRBV6-5
j_call: TRBJ1-3

cdr3_nt: TGCGCCAGCAGCTTGGCCCCGGGACAGGGTACCACTGAAGCTTTCTTT
cdr3_aa: CASSLAPGQGTTEAFF
clone_size: many
d_call: TRBD1
v_call: TRBV5-1
j_call: TRBJ1-1

cdr3_nt: TGTGCCAGCAGCTTGTACACCGGGACAGGGGGCTATGGCTACACCTTC
cdr3_aa: CASSLYTGTGGYGYTF
clone_size: few
d_call: TRBD1
v_call: TRBV7-8
j_call: TRBJ1-2

cdr3_nt: TGCGCCAGCAGCCCCGGGAGCGGTTCTGAAGCTTTCTTT
cdr3_aa: CASSPGSGSEAFF
clone_size: many
d_call: NA
v_call: TRBV5-1
j_call: TRBJ1-1

cdr3_nt: TGCAGTGCTAGAACCACAGGGGGATCTTTCTTT
cdr3_aa: CSARTTGGSFF
clone_size: many
d_call: TRBD1
v_call: TRBV20-1
j_call: TRBJ1-1

cdr3_nt: TGTGCCAGCAGCTACAGGGGCCATGGCTACACCTTC
cdr3_aa: CASSYRGHGYTF
clone_size: many
d_call: TRBD1
v_call: TRBV5-6
j_call: TRBJ1-2

cdr3_nt: TGTGCCAGCAGCCAAGGCAACAGATTCACAGATACGCAGTATTTT
cdr3_aa: CASSQGNRFTDTQYF
clone_size: many
d_call: NA
v_call: TRBV14
j_call: TRBJ2-3

cdr3_nt: TGTGCCTGGAGTGCCGCATGGGGCAAACTGTTTTTT
cdr3_aa: CAWSAAWGKLFF
clone_size: many
d_call: NA
v_call: TRBV30
j_call: TRBJ1-4